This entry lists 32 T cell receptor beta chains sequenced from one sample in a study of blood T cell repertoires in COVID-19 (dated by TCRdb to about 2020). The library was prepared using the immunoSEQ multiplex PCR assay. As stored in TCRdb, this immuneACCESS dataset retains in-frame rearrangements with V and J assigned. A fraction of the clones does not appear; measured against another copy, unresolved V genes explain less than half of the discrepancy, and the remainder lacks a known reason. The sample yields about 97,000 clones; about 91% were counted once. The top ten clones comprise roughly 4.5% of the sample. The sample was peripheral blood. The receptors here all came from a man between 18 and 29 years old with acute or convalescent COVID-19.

CDR3 in DNA: TGTGCCAGTAGTATTGGACAGGGACGGGGGAACACTGAAGCTTTCTTT. This gives the protein CASSIGQGRGNTEAFF. V and J are TRBV19 and TRBJ1-1; 8 bases agree with TRBD1. Trimming at V came to 3 bases and at J to 1 base, leaving 7 bases not matched to a gene. The CDR3 covers 16 residues. The germline V gene encodes CDR1 LNHDA and CDR2 SQIVND (reference sequence).

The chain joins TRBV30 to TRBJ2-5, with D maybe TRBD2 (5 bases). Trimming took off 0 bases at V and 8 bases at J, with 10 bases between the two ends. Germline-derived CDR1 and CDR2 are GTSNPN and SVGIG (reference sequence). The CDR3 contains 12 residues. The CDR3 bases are TGTGCCTGGAGTGTAGGCCGGGGTACCCAGTACTTC. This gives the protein CAWSVGRGTQYF. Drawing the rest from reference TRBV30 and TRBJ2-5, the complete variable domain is SQTIHQWPATLVQPVGSPLSLECTVEGTSNPNLYWYRQAAGRGLQLLFYSVGIGQISSEVPQNLSASRPQDRQFILSSKKLLLSDSGFYLCAWSVGRGTQYFGPGTRLLVL.

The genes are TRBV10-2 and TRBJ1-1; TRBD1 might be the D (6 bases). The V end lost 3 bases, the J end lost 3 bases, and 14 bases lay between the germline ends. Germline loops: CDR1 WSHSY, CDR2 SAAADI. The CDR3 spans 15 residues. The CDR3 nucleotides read TGCGCCAGCAGTGATCCCCACAGGGAGTACACTGAAGCTTTCTTT. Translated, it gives CASSDPHREYTEAFF.

CDR3 in DNA: TGCGCCAGCAGCCCCGGACAGGGGAGTTCTGGAAACACCATATATTTT. It translates to CASSPGQGSSGNTIYF. The chain joins TRBV5-1 to TRBJ1-3; 9 bases line up with TRBD1. The length of the CDR3 is 16 residues. Trimming removed 4 bases from V and 1 base from J; junction bases left unmatched: 6. CDR1 and CDR2 from the germline V gene are SGHRS and YFSETQ.

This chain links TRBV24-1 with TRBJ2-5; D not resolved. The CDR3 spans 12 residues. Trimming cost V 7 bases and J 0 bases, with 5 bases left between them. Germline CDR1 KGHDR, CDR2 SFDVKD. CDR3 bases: TGTGCCACCAGCCCGTACCAAGAGACCCAGTACTTC. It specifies CATSPYQETQYF.

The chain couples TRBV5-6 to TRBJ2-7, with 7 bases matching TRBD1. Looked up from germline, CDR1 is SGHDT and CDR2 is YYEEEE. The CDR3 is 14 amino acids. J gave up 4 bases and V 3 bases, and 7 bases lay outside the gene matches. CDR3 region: CASSSEDRFYEQYF. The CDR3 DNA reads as TGTGCCAGCAGCTCCGAGGACAGGTTTTACGAGCAGTACTTC.

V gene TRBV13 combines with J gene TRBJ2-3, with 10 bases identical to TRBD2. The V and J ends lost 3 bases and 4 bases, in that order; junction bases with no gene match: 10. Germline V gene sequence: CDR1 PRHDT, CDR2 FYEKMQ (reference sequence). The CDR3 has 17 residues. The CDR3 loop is CASSLSPSGSLADTQYF. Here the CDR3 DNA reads TGTGCCAGCAGCTTGTCCCCTAGCGGGAGCCTAGCAGATACGCAGTATTTT.

CDR3 nucleotide sequence: TGTGCCACCAGTGGAGCGCAGGGAGGATTCACAGATACGCAGTATTTT. Protein sequence: CATSGAQGGFTDTQYF. The chain carries TRBV24-1 and TRBJ2-3, with D possibly matching TRBD2 (6 bases). Germline CDR1 KGHDR, CDR2 SFDVKD. The CDR3 length is 16 residues. Trimming stripped 5 bases from V and 2 bases from J, with 16 bases between.

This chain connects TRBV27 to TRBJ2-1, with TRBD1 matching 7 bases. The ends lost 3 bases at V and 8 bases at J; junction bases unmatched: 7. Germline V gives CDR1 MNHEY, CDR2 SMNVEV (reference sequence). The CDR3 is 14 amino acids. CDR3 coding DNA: TGTGCCAGCAGTTTTCTGGACAGGAACGATGAGCAGTTCTTC. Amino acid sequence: CASSFLDRNDEQFF.

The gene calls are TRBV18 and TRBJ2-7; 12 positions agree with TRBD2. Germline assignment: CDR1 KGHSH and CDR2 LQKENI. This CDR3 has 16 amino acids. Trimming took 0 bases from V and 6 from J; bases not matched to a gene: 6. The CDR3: CASSPPGLAGPGEQYF. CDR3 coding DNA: TGTGCCAGCTCACCACCTGGACTAGCGGGGCCCGGCGAGCAGTACTTC.

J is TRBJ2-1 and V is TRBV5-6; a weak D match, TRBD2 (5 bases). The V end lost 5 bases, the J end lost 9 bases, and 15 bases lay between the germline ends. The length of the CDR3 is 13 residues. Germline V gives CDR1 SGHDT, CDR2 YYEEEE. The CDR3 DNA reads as TGTGCCAGCAGATCTGATCCCGAGGGTGAGCAGTTCTTC. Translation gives CASRSDPEGEQFF.

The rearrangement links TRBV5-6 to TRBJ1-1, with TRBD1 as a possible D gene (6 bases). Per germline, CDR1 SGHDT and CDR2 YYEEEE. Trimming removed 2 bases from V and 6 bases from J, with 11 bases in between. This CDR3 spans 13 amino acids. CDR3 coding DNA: TGTGCCAGCAGCTTACCAGGGGTTCCTGAAGCTTTCTTT. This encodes CASSLPGVPEAFF.

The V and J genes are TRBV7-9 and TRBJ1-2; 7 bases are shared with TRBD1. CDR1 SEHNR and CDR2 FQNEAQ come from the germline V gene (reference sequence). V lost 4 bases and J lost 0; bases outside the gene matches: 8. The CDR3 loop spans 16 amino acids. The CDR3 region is CASSSGTALANYGYTF. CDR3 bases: TGTGCCAGCAGCTCCGGGACAGCGTTAGCTAACTATGGCTACACCTTC.

The CDR3 coding sequence is TGTGCCAGCAGCCTAGGGGCTAGCGGGAGAGGCGAGACCCAGTACTTC. Protein product: CASSLGASGRGETQYF. The rearrangement uses TRBV7-7 and TRBJ2-5; 10 positions match TRBD2. This CDR3 has 16 residues. The V segment lost 5 bases and the J segment 5 bases; nucleotides outside the gene matches: 11. Germline lookup yields CDR1 SSHAT and CDR2 FNYEAQ (reference sequence).

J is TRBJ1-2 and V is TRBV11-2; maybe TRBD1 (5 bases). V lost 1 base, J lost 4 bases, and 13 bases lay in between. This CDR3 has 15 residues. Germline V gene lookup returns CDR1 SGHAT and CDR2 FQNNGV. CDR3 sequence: CASSLGDGGGYGYTF. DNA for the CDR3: TGTGCCAGCAGCTTAGGCGATGGGGGAGGCTATGGCTACACCTTC.

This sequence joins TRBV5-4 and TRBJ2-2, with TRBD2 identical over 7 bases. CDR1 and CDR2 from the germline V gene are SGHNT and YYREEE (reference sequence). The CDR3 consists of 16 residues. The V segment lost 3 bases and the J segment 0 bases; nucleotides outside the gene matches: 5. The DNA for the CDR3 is TGTGCCAGCAGCTCATTGGGGGGGTCGAACACCGGGGAGCTGTTTTTT. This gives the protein CASSSLGGSNTGELFF.

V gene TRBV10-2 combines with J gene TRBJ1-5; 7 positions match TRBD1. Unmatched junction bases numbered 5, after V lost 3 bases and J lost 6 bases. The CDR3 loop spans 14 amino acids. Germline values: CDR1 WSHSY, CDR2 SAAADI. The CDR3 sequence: CASSEGQGGQPQHF. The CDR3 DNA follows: TGCGCCAGCAGTGAAGGGCAGGGGGGTCAGCCCCAGCATTTT.

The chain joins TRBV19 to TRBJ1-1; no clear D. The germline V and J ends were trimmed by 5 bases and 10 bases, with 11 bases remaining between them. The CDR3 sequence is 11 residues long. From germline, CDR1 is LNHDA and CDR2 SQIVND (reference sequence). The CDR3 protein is CASSFPRGAFF. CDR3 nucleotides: TGTGCCAGTAGTTTCCCCCGCGGAGCTTTCTTT.

The CDR3 DNA sequence: TGTGCCAGCTCATCGGACAGCTATGGCTACACCTTC. Its translation is CASSSDSYGYTF. This chain uses TRBV18 with TRBJ1-2; possibly TRBD1 for D (6 bases). This CDR3 is 12 amino acids long. CDR1 is KGHSH and CDR2 is LQKENI in the germline V gene. Between the trimmed V and J ends, which lost 5 bases and 4 bases, there was a span of 8 bases.

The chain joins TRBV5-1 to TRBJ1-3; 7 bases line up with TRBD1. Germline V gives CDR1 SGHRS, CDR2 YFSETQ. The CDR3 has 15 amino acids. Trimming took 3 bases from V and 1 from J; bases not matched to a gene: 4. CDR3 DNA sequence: TGCGCCAGCAGCTCCAGACAGGGATCTGGAAACACCATATATTTT. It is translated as CASSSRQGSGNTIYF.

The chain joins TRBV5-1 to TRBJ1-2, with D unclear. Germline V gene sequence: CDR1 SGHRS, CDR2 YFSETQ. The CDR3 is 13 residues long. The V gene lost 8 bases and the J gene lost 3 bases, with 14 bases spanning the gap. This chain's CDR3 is CASRSEVHYGYTF. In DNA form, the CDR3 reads TGCGCCAGTAGGTCGGAGGTCCACTATGGCTACACCTTC. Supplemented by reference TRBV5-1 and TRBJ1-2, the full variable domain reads KAGVTQTPRYLIKTRGQQVTLSCSPISGHRSVSWYQQTPGQGLQFLFEYFSETQRNKGNFPGRFSGRQFSNSRSEMNVSTLELGDSALYLCASRSEVHYGYTFGSGTRLTVV.

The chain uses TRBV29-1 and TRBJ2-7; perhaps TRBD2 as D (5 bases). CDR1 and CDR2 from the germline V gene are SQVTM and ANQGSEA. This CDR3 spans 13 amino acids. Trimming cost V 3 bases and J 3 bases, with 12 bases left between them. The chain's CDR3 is CSVDLGSSYEQYF. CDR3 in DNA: TGCAGCGTTGATTTGGGGAGTAGCTACGAGCAGTACTTC.

CDR3 region: CASSYLGEKLFF. As DNA, the CDR3 is TGTGCCAGCAGTTACCTAGGAGAAAAACTGTTTTTT. The chain combines TRBV2 with TRBJ1-4; D is unclear. The CDR3 runs to 12 residues. V was shortened by 5 bases and J by 8 bases, with 9 bases between the two germline ends. Germline CDR1 reads SNHLY; CDR2 reads FYNNEI.

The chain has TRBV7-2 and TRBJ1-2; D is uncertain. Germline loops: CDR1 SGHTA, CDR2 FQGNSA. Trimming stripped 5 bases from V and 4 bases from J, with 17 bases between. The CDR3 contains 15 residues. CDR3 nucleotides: TGTGCCAGCAGCCAAAGGAGGAAGAGGGCCTATGGCTACACCTTC. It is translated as CASSQRRKRAYGYTF.

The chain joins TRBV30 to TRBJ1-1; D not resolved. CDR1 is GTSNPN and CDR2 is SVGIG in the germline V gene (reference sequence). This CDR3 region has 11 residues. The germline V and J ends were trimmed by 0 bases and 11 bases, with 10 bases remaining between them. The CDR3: CAWSVLSGAFF. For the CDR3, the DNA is TGTGCCTGGAGTGTACTTTCGGGGGCTTTCTTT.

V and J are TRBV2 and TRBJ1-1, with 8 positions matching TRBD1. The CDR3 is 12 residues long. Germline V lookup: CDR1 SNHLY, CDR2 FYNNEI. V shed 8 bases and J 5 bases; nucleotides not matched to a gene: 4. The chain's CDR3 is CASLDRGTEAFF. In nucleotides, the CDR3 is TGTGCCAGCCTTGACAGGGGAACTGAAGCTTTCTTT.

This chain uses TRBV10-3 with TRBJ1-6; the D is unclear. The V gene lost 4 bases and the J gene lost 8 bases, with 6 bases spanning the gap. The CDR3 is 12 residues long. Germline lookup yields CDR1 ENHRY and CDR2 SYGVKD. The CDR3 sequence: CAISGAYSPLHF. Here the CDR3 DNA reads TGTGCCATCAGTGGTGCGTATTCACCCCTCCACTTT.

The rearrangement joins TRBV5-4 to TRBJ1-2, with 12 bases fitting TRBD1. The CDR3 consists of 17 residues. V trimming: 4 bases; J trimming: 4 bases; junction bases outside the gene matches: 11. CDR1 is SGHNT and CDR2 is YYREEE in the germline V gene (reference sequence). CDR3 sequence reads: CASSVGQGALSGYGYTF. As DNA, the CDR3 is TGTGCCAGCAGCGTGGGACAGGGGGCGCTTTCTGGCTATGGCTACACCTTC.

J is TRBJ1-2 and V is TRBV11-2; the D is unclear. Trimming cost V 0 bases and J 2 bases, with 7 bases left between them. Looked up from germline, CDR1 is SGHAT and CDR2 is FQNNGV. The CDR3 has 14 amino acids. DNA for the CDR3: TGTGCCAGCAGCTTAGACCCAAAAAACTATGGCTACACCTTC. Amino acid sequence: CASSLDPKNYGYTF.

The CDR3 region is CASSSQGTVNTEAFF. Written as DNA, the CDR3 is TGTGCCAGCAGCTCCCAGGGGACGGTCAACACTGAAGCTTTCTTT. V is TRBV7-9 and J is TRBJ1-1; a possible D gene is TRBD1 (6 bases). CDR1 SEHNR and CDR2 FQNEAQ come from the germline V gene (reference sequence). The CDR3 has 15 residues. Trimming took off 4 bases at V and 2 bases at J, with 14 bases between the two ends.

CDR3 sequence: CASSLTGSDYGYTF. The CDR3 DNA reads TGTGCCAGCAGCTTGACAGGGTCGGACTATGGCTACACCTTC. V and J are TRBV5-4 and TRBJ1-2, with D maybe TRBD1 (6 bases). Trimming left V 1 base short and J 3 bases short, with 10 bases between. The CDR3 loop spans 14 amino acids. The V gene's germline CDR1 is SGHNT and CDR2 YYREEE (reference sequence).

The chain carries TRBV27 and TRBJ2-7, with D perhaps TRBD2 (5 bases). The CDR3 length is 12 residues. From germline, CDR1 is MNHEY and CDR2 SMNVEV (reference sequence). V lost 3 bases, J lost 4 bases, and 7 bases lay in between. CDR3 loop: CASSFRGYEQYF. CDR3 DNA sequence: TGTGCCAGCAGTTTTCGCGGGTACGAGCAGTACTTC.